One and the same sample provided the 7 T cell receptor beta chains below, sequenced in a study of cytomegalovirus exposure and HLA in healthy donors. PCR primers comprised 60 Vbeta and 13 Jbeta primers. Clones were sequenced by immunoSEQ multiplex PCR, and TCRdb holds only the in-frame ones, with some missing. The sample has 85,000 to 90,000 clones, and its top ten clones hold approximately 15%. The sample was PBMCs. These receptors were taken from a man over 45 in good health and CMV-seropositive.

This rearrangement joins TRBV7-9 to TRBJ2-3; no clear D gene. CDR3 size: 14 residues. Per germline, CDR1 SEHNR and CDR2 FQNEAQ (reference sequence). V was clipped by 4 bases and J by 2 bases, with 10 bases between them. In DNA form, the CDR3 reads TGTGCCAGCAGCTACCAGATCCACACAGATACGCAGTATTTT. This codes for CASSYQIHTDTQYF.

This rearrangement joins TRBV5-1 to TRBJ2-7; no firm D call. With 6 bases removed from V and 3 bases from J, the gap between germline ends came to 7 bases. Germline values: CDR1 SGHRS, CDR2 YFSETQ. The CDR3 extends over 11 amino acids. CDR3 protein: CASTFYYEQYV. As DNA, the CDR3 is TGCGCCAGCACCTTTTACTACGAGCAGTACGTC.

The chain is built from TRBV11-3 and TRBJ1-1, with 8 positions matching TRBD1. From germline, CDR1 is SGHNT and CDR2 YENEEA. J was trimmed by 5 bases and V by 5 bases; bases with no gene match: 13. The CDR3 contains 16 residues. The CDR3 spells CASSQTPDRVGTEAFF. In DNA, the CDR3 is TGTGCCAGCAGCCAAACACCGGACAGGGTGGGAACTGAAGCTTTCTTT.

The CDR3 is CASTAGGSFYGYTF. The DNA of the CDR3 is TGTGCCAGCACCGCGGGGGGGTCTTTCTATGGCTACACCTTC. The chain joins TRBV2 to TRBJ1-2; TRBD1 might be the D (5 bases). Germline values: CDR1 SNHLY, CDR2 FYNNEI. The CDR3 runs 14 residues. V was pared by 7 bases and J by 4 bases, with 16 bases between.

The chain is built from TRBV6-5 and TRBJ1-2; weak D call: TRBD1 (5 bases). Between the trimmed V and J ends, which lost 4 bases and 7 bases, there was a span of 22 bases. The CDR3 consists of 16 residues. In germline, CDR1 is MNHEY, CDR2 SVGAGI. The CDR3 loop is CASSFQGRAAGRGYTF. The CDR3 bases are TGTGCCAGCAGTTTCCAGGGCAGGGCGGCAGGACGTGGCTACACCTTC.

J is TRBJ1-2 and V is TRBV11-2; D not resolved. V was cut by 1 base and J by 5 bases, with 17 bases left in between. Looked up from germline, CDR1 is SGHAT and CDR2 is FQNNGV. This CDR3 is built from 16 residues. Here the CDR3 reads CASSLGGIGSTYGYTF. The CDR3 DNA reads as TGTGCCAGCAGCTTAGGAGGGATCGGCTCGACGTATGGCTACACCTTC.

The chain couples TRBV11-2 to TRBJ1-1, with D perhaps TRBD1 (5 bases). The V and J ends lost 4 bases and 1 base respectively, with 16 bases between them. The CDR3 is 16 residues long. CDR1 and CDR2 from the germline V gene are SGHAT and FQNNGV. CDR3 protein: CASSSLYRRKNTEAFF. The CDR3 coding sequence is TGTGCCAGCAGCTCCCTCTACAGGAGAAAGAACACTGAAGCTTTCTTT.